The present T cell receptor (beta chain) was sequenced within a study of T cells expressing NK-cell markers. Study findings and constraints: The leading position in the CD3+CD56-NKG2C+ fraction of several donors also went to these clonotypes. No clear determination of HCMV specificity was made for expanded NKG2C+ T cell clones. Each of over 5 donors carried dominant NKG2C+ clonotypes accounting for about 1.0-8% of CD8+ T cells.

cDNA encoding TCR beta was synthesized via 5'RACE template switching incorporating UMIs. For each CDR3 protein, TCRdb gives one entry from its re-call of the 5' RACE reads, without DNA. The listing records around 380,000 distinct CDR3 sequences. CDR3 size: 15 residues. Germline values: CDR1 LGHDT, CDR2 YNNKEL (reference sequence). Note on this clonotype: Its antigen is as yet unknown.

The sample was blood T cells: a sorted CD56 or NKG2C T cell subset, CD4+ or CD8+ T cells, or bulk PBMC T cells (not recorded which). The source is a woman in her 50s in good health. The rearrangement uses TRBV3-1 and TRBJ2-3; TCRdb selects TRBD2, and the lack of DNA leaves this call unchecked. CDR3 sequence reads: CASSQDIAGGDTQYF.